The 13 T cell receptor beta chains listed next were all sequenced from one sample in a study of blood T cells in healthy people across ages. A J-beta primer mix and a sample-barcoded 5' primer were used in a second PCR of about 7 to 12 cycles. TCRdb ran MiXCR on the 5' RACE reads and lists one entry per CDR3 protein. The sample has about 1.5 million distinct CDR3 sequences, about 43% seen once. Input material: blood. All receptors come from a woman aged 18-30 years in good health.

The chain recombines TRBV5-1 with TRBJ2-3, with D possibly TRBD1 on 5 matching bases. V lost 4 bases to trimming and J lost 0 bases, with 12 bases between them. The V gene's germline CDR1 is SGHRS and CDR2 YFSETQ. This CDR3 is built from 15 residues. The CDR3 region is CASSAGIFSTDTQYF. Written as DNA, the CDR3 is TGCGCCAGCAGCGCAGGGATTTTTAGCACAGATACGCAGTATTTT.

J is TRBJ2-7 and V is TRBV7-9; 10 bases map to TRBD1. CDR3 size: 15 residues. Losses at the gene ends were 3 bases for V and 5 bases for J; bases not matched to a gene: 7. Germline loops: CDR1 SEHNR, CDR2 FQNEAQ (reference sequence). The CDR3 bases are TGTGCCAGCAGCTTCTGGGACAGGGGACTCGACGAGCAGTACTTC. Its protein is CASSFWDRGLDEQYF.

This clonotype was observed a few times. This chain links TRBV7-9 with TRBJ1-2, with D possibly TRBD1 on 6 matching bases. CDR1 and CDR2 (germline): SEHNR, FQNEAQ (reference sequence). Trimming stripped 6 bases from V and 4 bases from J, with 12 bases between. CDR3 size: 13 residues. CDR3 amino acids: CASSDGQSYGYTF. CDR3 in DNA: TGTGCCAGCAGTGATGGACAGTCCTATGGCTACACCTTC. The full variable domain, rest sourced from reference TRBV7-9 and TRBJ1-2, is DTGVSQNPRHKITKRGQNVTFRCDPISEHNRLYWYRQTLGQGPEFLTYFQNEAQLEKSRLLSDRFSAERPKGSFSTLEIQRTEQGDSAMYLCASSDGQSYGYTFGSGTRLTVV.

The CDR3 spells CASSQAGGEYNEQFF. DNA for the CDR3: TGTGCCAGCAGCCAGGCCGGGGGGGAATACAATGAGCAGTTCTTC. The rearrangement joins TRBV3-1 to TRBJ2-1; 8 bases align to TRBD2. The CDR3 is 15 amino acids. Germline V CDR1 and CDR2: LGHDT, YNNKEL (reference sequence). J was trimmed by 4 bases and V by 3 bases; bases with no gene match: 5.

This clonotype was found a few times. The CDR3, as DNA: TGTGCCAGCAAGGGGGTCAAAGGGACTGAAGCTTTCTTT. Translation: CASKGVKGTEAFF. The chain has TRBV14 and TRBJ1-1; D perhaps matches TRBD1 (6 bases). V was cut by 7 bases and J by 5 bases, with 14 bases left in between. The CDR3 has 13 amino acids. CDR1 is SGHDN and CDR2 is FVKESK in the germline V gene.

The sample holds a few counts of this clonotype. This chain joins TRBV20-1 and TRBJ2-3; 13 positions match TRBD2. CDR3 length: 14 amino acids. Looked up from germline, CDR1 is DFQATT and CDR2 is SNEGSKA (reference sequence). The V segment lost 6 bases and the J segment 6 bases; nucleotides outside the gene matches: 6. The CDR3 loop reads CSAGTSGVRDTQYF. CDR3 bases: TGCAGTGCCGGGACTAGCGGGGTCCGGGATACGCAGTATTTT.

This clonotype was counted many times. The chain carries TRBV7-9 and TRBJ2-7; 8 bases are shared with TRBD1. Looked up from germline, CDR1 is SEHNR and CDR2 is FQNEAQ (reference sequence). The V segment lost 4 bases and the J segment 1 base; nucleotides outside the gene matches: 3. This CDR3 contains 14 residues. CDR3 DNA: TGTGCCAGCAGCTCAACAGGGGGATCCTACGAGCAGTACTTC. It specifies CASSSTGGSYEQYF.

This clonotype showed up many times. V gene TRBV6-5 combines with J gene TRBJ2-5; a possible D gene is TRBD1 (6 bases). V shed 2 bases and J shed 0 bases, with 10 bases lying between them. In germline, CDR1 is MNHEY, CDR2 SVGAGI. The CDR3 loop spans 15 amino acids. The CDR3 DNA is TGTGCCAGCAGTTACCAAGGACAGAACCAAGAGACCCAGTACTTC. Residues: CASSYQGQNQETQYF.

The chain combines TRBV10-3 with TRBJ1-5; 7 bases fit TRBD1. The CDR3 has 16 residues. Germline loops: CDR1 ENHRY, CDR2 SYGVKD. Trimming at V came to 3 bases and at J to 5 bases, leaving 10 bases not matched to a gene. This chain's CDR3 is CAISEGGGQEDQPQHF. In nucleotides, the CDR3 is TGTGCCATCAGTGAAGGGGGTGGACAGGAGGATCAGCCCCAGCATTTT.

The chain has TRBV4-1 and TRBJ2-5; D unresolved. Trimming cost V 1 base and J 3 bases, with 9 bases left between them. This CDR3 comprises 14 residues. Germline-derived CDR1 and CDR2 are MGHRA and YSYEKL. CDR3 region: CASSQGSLEETQYF. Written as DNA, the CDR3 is TGCGCCAGCAGCCAAGGCTCCTTAGAAGAGACCCAGTACTTC.

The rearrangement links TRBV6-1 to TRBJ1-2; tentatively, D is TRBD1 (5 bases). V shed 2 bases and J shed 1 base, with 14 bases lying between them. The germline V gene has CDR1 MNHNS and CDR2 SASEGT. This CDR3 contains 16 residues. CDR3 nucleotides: TGTGCCAGCAGTGAAATAGCGACAGATCATAACTATGGCTACACCTTC. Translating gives CASSEIATDHNYGYTF.

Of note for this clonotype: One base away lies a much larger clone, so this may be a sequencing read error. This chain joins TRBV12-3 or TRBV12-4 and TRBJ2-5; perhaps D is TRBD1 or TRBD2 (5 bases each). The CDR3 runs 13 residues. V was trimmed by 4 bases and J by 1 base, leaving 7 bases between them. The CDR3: CASSWGIQETQYF. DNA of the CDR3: TGTGCCAGCAGTTGGGGGATCCAAGAGACCCAGTACTTC.

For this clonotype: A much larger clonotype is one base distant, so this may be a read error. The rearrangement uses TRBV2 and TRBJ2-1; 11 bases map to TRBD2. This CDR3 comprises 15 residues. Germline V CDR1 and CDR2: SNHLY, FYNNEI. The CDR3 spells CDTLEGTSGSNEQFF. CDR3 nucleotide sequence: TGTGACACCTTGGAGGGGACTAGCGGTTCTAATGAGCAGTTCTTC.